The 10 T cell receptor beta chains below were found in one sample sequenced in a study of blood T cell repertoires in COVID-19. The assay was immunoSEQ multiplex PCR, and TCRdb's table has in-frame clones only and misses some. Among about 170,000 clones listed, around three quarters were seen once. What was sequenced was peripheral blood. These TCRs come from a man aged 55 to 70 with acute or convalescent COVID-19.

The CDR3 is CASSLGSGLAGGWNEQFF. The CDR3, as DNA: TGTGCCAGCAGCTTAGGAAGCGGCCTAGCGGGGGGTTGGAATGAGCAGTTCTTC. J is TRBJ2-1 and V is TRBV11-2, with 11 bases fitting TRBD2. Unmatched junction bases numbered 12, after V lost 1 base and J lost 7 bases. Germline CDR1 is SGHAT and CDR2 is FQNNGV. CDR3 length equals 18 residues.

The chain is built from TRBV5-8 and TRBJ1-5, with 7 bases that match TRBD1. The trim removed 4 bases at V and 6 bases at J, leaving 16 bases unmatched. Looked up from germline, CDR1 is SGHTS and CDR2 is YDEGEE. This CDR3 has 17 residues. The CDR3 DNA follows: TGTGCCAGCAGCCTCCACCTACTAGGGGACAGCCTTCAGCCCCAGCATTTT. Protein: CASSLHLLGDSLQPQHF.

The gene calls are TRBV9 and TRBJ2-2; D is perhaps TRBD2 (5 bases). The CDR3 is 16 residues long. Germline CDR1 reads SGDLS; CDR2 reads YYNGEE. Trimming stripped 2 bases from V and 11 bases from J, with 22 bases between. The CDR3, as DNA: TGTGCCAGCAGCGTCCGAGGACCCGGCGGGTACACAGAGCTGTTTTTT. Translating it yields CASSVRGPGGYTELFF. Supplemented by reference TRBV9 and TRBJ2-2, the full variable domain reads DSGVTQTPKHLITATGQRVTLRCSPRSGDLSVYWYQQSLDQGLQFLIQYYNGEERAKGNILERFSAQQFPDLHSELNLSSLELGDSALYFCASSVRGPGGYTELFFGEGSRLTVL.

This clone has just a few counts. The rearrangement joins TRBV18 to TRBJ1-1; D perhaps matches TRBD1 (5 bases). There are 13 residues in the CDR3. V shed 6 bases and J shed 2 bases, with 10 bases lying between them. CDR1 and CDR2 (germline): KGHSH, LQKENI. The CDR3 loop is CASSRDSNTEAFF. CDR3 nucleotide sequence: TGTGCCAGCTCTCGCGACAGCAACACTGAAGCTTTCTTT.

This rearrangement joins TRBV4-3 to TRBJ1-2, with TRBD1 matching over 7 bases. The germline V gene encodes CDR1 LGHNA and CDR2 YSLEER. This CDR3 comprises 17 residues. J gave up 6 bases and V 2 bases, and 15 bases lay outside the gene matches. CDR3 bases: TGCGCCAGCAGCCAAACACGTGGAGGGGGCGATGGGAATGGCTACACCTTC. Amino acid sequence: CASSQTRGGGDGNGYTF.

This clone was found once. The chain employs TRBV7-2 and TRBJ1-1; the match to TRBD1 covers 8 bases. There are 15 residues in the CDR3. The ends lost 1 base at V and 1 base at J; junction bases unmatched: 2. Germline V gene lookup returns CDR1 SGHTA and CDR2 FQGNSA. CDR3 amino acids: CASSLVGTGNTEAFF. The DNA of the CDR3 is TGTGCCAGCAGCTTAGTAGGGACAGGGAACACTGAAGCTTTCTTT.

The V and J genes are TRBV7-2 and TRBJ1-1; 10 positions agree with TRBD1. The germline V gene has CDR1 SGHTA and CDR2 FQGNSA. J was trimmed by 5 bases and V by 6 bases; bases with no gene match: 6. The CDR3 totals 14 residues. CDR3 in amino acids: CASSPGQGDTEAFF. The DNA of the CDR3 is TGTGCCAGCAGTCCCGGACAGGGGGATACTGAAGCTTTCTTT.

There are a few counts of this clone. The chain couples TRBV7-3 to TRBJ2-3; TRBD2 is a possible D gene (6 bases). Germline V gives CDR1 SGHTA, CDR2 FQGTGA. This CDR3 is built from 16 residues. The ends were cut back, 5 bases at V and 5 bases at J, with 20 bases in the middle. This chain's CDR3 is CASSPTYSGRRDTQYF. The DNA for the CDR3 is TGTGCCAGCAGCCCCACTTATAGCGGCCGGAGAGATACGCAGTATTTT. The entire variable domain, with the rest obtained from reference TRBV7-3 and TRBJ2-3, is as follows: GAGVSQTPSNKVTEKGKYVELRCDPISGHTALYWYRQSLGQGPEFLIYFQGTGAADDSGLPNDRFFAVRPEGSVSTLKIQRTERGDSAVYLCASSPTYSGRRDTQYFGPGTRLTVL.

This clone turned up a few times. This rearrangement joins TRBV19 to TRBJ1-5; 7 bases agree with TRBD1. CDR3 length: 14 amino acids. CDR1 LNHDA and CDR2 SQIVND come from the germline V gene (reference sequence). Trimming at V came to 5 bases and at J to 1 base, leaving 2 bases not matched to a gene. The CDR3 spells CASSSGQSNQPQHF. CDR3 in DNA: TGTGCCAGTAGTTCGGGACAGAGCAATCAGCCCCAGCATTTT. Complete variable domain (other parts from reference TRBV19 and TRBJ1-5): DGGITQSPKYLFRKEGQNVTLSCEQNLNHDAMYWYRQDPGQGLRLIYYSQIVNDFQKGDIAEGYSVSREKKESFPLTVTSAQKNPTAFYLCASSSGQSNQPQHFGDGTRLSIL.

The chain joins TRBV7-2 to TRBJ1-2, with no clear D. CDR1 is SGHTA, CDR2 FQGNSA, per germline. This CDR3 has 12 amino acids. V lost 1 base to trimming and J lost 7 bases, with 7 bases between them. Written as DNA, the CDR3 is TGTGCCAGCAGCTTAGAGCGCTCTGGCTACACCTTC. It encodes CASSLERSGYTF.